This TCR beta chain came from a study of preoperative IRX-2 immunotherapy in early breast cancer. Treatment indicated: preoperative locoregional IRX-2 cytokine immunotherapy. Samples came from a phase Ib trial of preoperative locoregional IRX-2 cytokine immunotherapy. The CDR3 totals 16 residues. V lost 6 bases, J lost 0 bases, and 16 bases lay in between. Germline V gene data show CDR1 as KGHSH and CDR2 as LQKENI. Here immunoSEQ multiplex PCR was the method, and the copy in TCRdb shows in-frame clones only, minus some. The table records tens of thousands of clones, roughly 90% of them present only once.

This chain uses TRBV18 with TRBJ2-3; D perhaps matches TRBD1 (6 bases). Sequenced material: tumor tissue, taken after IRX-2 immunotherapy. The sequence was obtained from a human donor with breast cancer. The CDR3 spells CASSDRTQKSTDTQYF. The CDR3 coding sequence is TGTGCCAGCTCCGACAGGACACAGAAAAGCACAGATACGCAGTATTTT.